A single sample is the source of the 7 T cell receptor beta chains below, sequenced in a study of identical twins. TCRdb re-analysed the 5' RACE reads in MiXCR, keeping a single row per CDR3 protein. This table holds around 1.7 million distinct CDR3 sequences, around 29% found once. What was sequenced was cord blood. All receptors derive from a newborn girl in good health.

In its sample, this clonotype was seen many times. The chain links TRBV7-2 to TRBJ2-3, with 10 bases identical to TRBD2. The CDR3 spans 15 residues. V lost 5 bases and J lost 1; bases outside the gene matches: 3. The germline V gene has CDR1 SGHTA and CDR2 FQGNSA. The CDR3 is CASSPSGGGTDTQYF. The CDR3 nucleotides are TGTGCCAGCAGCCCTAGCGGGGGCGGCACAGATACGCAGTATTTT.

CDR3 DNA sequence: TGTGCCAGCGAGCGCGGAAACACCATATATTTT. This translates into CASERGNTIYF. This rearrangement joins TRBV6-5 to TRBJ1-3; no clear D. The V end was cut by 8 bases, the J end by 4 bases, with 6 bases between. CDR1 is MNHEY, CDR2 SVGAGI, per germline. The CDR3 is 11 amino acids.

This clonotype was seen a few times. CDR3 nucleotides: TGTGCCAGCAGCTTAGCAAGGATTAACTATGGCTACACCTTC. Protein: CASSLARINYGYTF. V usage is TRBV7-8 and J usage is TRBJ1-2; D not resolved. Germline values: CDR1 SGHVS, CDR2 FQNEAQ. The CDR3 runs 14 residues. The V end was cut by 0 bases, the J end by 1 base, with 6 bases between. The entire variable domain, with the rest obtained from reference TRBV7-8 and TRBJ1-2, is as follows: GAGVSQSPRYKVAKRGQDVALRCDPISGHVSLFWYQQALGQGPEFLTYFQNEAQLDKSGLPSDRFFAERPEGSVSTLKIQRTQQEDSAVYLCASSLARINYGYTFGSGTRLTVV.

For this clonotype: One junction end disagrees with the germline gene, perhaps due to a read error. The chain has TRBV20-1 and TRBJ2-3; 7 nucleotides align to TRBD2. Germline V gene lookup returns CDR1 DFQATT and CDR2 SNEGSKA (reference sequence). The CDR3 is made up of 13 amino acids. In DNA, the CDR3 is TGCAGTGCCAGCGGGGATAATCCAGATACGCGGTATTTT. Translating gives CSASGDNPDTRYF.

The J gene is TRBJ2-1, the V gene TRBV24-1, with 14 bases identical to TRBD2. The ends lost 7 bases at V and 0 bases at J; junction bases unmatched: 7. This CDR3 region has 18 residues. Per germline, CDR1 KGHDR and CDR2 SFDVKD. The CDR3 protein is CATRGTSGSHSSYNEQFF. In DNA form, the CDR3 reads TGTGCCACCAGGGGGACTAGCGGGAGCCATAGCTCCTACAATGAGCAGTTCTTC.

The J gene is TRBJ2-1, the V gene TRBV20-1; 9 nucleotides line up with TRBD2. There are 14 residues in the CDR3. The J segment lost 8 bases and the V segment lost 3 bases, leaving 8 bases of the junction unmatched. The germline CDR1 and CDR2 sequences are DFQATT and SNEGSKA (reference sequence). The CDR3 spells CSASGLATYDEQFF. CDR3 coding DNA: TGCAGTGCTAGCGGACTAGCGACTTACGATGAGCAGTTCTTC.

This chain joins TRBV21-1 and TRBJ1-1; TRBD1 is the table's D call and was not checked against the DNA. TRBV21-1 is noted as a pseudogene. The CDR3 totals 16 residues. As DNA, the CDR3 is TGTGCCAGCAGCAAAGAGGGGAGACAGGGGGCAAAAAAGGCTTTCTTT. It specifies CASSKEGRQGAKKAFF.